The entry that follows covers one TCR beta chain sequence. The method was immunoSEQ multiplex PCR; TCRdb's version includes in-frame clones alone and lacks a portion of them. Seen here are 450,000 or so clones, approximately 71% observed once, and the top ten hold around 12%. These data originate in a study of shared clonotypes between healthy human individuals. This CDR3 comprises 12 residues. Deletions cut 8 bases from V and 3 bases from J, with 10 bases between. CDR1 is MDHEN and CDR2 is SYDVKM in the germline V gene. Donors comprised only Caucasian adults living in Nashville, Tennessee. The J gene is TRBJ1-2, the V gene TRBV28; a weak D match, TRBD1 (6 bases). The receptor was derived from a woman aged 40 to 50 in good health. Some clones in this sample may be carry-over from other donors' samples. Sequencing used PBMCs. CDR3 DNA: TGTGCCAGCGCGACAGGCGACTATGGCTACACCTTC. Protein product: CASATGDYGYTF.